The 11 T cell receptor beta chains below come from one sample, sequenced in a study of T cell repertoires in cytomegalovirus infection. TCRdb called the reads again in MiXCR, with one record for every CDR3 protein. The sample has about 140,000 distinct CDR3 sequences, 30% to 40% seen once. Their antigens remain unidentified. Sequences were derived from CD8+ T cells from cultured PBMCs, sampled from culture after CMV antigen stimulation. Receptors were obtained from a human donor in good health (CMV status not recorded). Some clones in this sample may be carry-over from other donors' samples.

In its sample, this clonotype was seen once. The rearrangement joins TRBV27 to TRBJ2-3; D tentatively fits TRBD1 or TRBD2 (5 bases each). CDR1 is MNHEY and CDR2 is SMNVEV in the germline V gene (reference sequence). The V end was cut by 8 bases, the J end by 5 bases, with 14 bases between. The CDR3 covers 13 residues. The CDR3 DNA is TGTGCCAGCGGCCCTAATGGGGGAGATACGCAGTATTTT. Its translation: CASGPNGGDTQYF.

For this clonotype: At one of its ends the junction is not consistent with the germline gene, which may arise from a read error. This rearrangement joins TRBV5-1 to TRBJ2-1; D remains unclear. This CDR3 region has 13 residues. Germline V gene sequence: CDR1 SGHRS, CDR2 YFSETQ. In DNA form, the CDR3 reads TGCGCCAGCAGCCCCGCGGCTTACAATGAGCAGATCTTC. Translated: CASSPAAYNEQIF.

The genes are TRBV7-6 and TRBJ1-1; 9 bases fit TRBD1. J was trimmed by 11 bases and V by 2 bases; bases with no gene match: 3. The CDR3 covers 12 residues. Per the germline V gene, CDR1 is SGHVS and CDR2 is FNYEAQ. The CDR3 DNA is TGTGCCAGCAGCTTAACAGGGGGCAAGGCTTTCTTT. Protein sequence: CASSLTGGKAFF.

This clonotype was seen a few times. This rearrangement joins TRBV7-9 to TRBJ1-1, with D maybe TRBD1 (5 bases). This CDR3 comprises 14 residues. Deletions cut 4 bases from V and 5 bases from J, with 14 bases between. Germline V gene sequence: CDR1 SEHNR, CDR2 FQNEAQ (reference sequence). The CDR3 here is CASSSGGGRTEAFF. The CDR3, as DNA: TGTGCCAGCAGCTCGGGCGGGGGGAGGACTGAAGCTTTCTTT.

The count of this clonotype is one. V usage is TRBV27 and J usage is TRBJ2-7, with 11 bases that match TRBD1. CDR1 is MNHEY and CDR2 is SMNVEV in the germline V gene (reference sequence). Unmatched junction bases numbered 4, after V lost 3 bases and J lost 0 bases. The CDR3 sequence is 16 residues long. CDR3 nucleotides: TGTGCCAGCAGTTTCCAGGGGACAGGGGGCTCCTACGAGCAGTACTTC. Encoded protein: CASSFQGTGGSYEQYF.

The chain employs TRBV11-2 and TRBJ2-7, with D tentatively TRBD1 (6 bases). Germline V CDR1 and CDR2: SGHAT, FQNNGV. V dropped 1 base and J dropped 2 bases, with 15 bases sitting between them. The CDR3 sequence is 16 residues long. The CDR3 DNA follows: TGTGCCAGCAGCTTAGCTGCCAGGGGATCGACCTACGAGCAGTACTTC. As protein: CASSLAARGSTYEQYF. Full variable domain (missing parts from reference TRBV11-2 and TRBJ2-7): EAGVAQSPRYKIIEKRQSVAFWCNPISGHATLYWYQQILGQGPKLLIQFQNNGVVDDSQLPKDRFSAERLKGVDSTLKIQPAKLEDSAVYLCASSLAARGSTYEQYFGPGTRLTVT.

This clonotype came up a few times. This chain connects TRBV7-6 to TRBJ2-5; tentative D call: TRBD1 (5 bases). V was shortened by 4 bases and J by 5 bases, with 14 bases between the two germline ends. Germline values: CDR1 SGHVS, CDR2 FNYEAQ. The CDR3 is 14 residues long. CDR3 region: CASSSTGARETQYF. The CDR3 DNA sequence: TGTGCCAGCAGCTCGACTGGGGCAAGGGAGACCCAGTACTTC.

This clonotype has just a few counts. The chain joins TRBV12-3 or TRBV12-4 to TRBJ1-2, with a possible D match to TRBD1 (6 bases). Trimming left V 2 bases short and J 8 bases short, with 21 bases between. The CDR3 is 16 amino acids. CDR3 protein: CASSLSYGGLGDGYTF. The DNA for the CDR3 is TGTGCCAGCAGTTTATCCTATGGGGGGCTTGGAGACGGCTACACCTTC.

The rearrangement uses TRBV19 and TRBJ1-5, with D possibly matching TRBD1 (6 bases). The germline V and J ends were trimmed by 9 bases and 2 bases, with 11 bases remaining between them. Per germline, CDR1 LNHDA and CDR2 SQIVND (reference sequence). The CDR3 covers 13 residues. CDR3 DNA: TGTGCCAGCGCAGGGGTAGGCAATCAGCCCCAGCATTTT. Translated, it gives CASAGVGNQPQHF.

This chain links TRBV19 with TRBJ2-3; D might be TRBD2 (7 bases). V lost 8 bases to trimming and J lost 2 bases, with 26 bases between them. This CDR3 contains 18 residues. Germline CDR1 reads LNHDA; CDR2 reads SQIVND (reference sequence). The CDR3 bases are TGTGCCAGTGCAAACACTATCACTGGCGGGGGCCCCACAGATACGCAGTATTTT. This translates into CASANTITGGGPTDTQYF.

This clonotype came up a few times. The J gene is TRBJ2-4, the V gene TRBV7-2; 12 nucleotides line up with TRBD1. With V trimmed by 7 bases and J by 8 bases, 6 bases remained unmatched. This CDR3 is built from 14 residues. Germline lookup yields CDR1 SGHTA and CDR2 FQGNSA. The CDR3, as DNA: TGTGCCAGCACCTCGGGACAGGGGGCGTACATTCAGTACTTC. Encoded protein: CASTSGQGAYIQYF.